The 9 T cell receptor beta chains presented below share a single source sample, sequenced in a study of shared clonotypes between healthy human individuals. TCRdb keeps only in-frame clones here, not all; method: immunoSEQ multiplex PCR. Among some 2.1 million clones listed, 85% to 95% were seen once. Material: naive CD4+ T cells sorted from blood. Subset of the sample: CD45RA+ positively selected. The source is a man aged 18 to 29 in good health.

The rearrangement links TRBV28 to TRBJ1-5; 11 bases line up with TRBD1. J was trimmed by 5 bases and V by 4 bases; bases with no gene match: 7. Germline lookup yields CDR1 MDHEN and CDR2 SYDVKM. This CDR3 region has 16 residues. The CDR3 region has the DNA TGTGCCAGCAGTTCCCCAGGACAGGGGGCGTATCAGCCCCAGCATTTT. This encodes CASSSPGQGAYQPQHF.

The chain employs TRBV11-2 and TRBJ1-2; 7 bases fit TRBD1. Germline V CDR1 and CDR2: SGHAT, FQNNGV. J lost 8 bases, V lost 4 bases, and 4 bases had no gene match. CDR3 length: 12 residues. This CDR3 reads CASSSTGDGYTF. In DNA form, the CDR3 reads TGTGCCAGCAGCTCCACAGGGGACGGCTACACCTTC.

This chain links TRBV2 with TRBJ2-7, with 7 bases matching TRBD1. The CDR3 spans 15 residues. In germline, CDR1 is SNHLY, CDR2 FYNNEI. The V gene end was trimmed by 6 bases and the J gene end by 3 bases; junction bases not matched to a gene: 11. CDR3 loop: CASSSGTAIFYEQYF. The CDR3 DNA follows: TGTGCCAGCAGCTCAGGGACAGCTATCTTCTACGAGCAGTACTTC.

The chain joins TRBV5-6 to TRBJ1-2; possibly TRBD1 for D (6 bases). This CDR3 is 15 amino acids long. Germline CDR1 and CDR2: SGHDT and YYEEEE. Trimming left V 0 bases short and J 4 bases short, with 13 bases between. DNA of the CDR3: TGTGCCAGCAGCTTGGCCCCGGACAGTCCCTATGGCTACACCTTC. It encodes CASSLAPDSPYGYTF. The full variable domain, with the rest looked up from reference TRBV5-6 and TRBJ1-2, is DAGVTQSPTHLIKTRGQQVTLRCSPKSGHDTVSWYQQALGQGPQFIFQYYEEEERQRGNFPDRFSGHQFPNYSSELNVNALLLGDSALYLCASSLAPDSPYGYTFGSGTRLTVV.

The genes are TRBV5-4 and TRBJ2-1, with TRBD2 identical over 9 bases. This CDR3 comprises 16 residues. With V trimmed by 3 bases and J by 3 bases, 7 bases remained unmatched. Germline CDR1 and CDR2: SGHNT and YYREEE (reference sequence). The CDR3 nucleotides are TGTGCCAGCAGCTATTCCCTAGCGGGAAGCTACAATGAGCAGTTCTTC. This translates into CASSYSLAGSYNEQFF.

This clone appeared a single time. The CDR3 sequence: CSVEGGRGWSDTQYF. DNA for the CDR3: TGCAGCGTTGAAGGTGGCAGGGGATGGTCAGATACGCAGTATTTT. This chain uses TRBV29-1 with TRBJ2-3, with TRBD1 as a possible D gene (6 bases). V was shortened by 1 base and J by 4 bases, with 15 bases between the two germline ends. CDR3 length: 15 residues. Germline V lookup: CDR1 SQVTM, CDR2 ANQGSEA.

This clone was counted a single time. J is TRBJ2-3 and V is TRBV5-1; D uncertain. V was clipped by 4 bases and J by 5 bases, with 5 bases between them. The germline CDR1 and CDR2 sequences are SGHRS and YFSETQ. The CDR3 covers 11 residues. The CDR3 spells CASSKQDTQYF. The CDR3 nucleotides read TGCGCCAGCAGCAAACAAGATACGCAGTATTTT.

The rearrangement links TRBV7-2 to TRBJ2-7; no clear D gene. Germline V lookup: CDR1 SGHTA, CDR2 FQGNSA. The ends were cut back, 1 base at V and 6 bases at J, with 10 bases in the middle. The CDR3 is 13 residues long. The DNA for the CDR3 is TGTGCCAGCAGCTTAGGAACCATGTCCGAGCAGTACTTC. This gives the protein CASSLGTMSEQYF.

In the case of this clone: This same CDR3 is encoded by further DNA sequences in the sample. V is TRBV18 and J is TRBJ1-2, with D perhaps TRBD1 (6 bases). CDR1 is KGHSH and CDR2 is LQKENI in the germline V gene. The CDR3 is 12 amino acids. Trimming pared 1 base from V and 7 bases from J, leaving 7 bases between. The CDR3 loop reads CASSPQGGGYTF. The CDR3 bases are TGTGCCAGCTCACCACAAGGGGGTGGCTACACCTTC.